The T cell receptor beta chain described here comes from a study of T cell responses to AZD1222 COVID-19 vaccine. Germline V gene lookup returns CDR1 SGHTA and CDR2 FQGNSA. Trimming left V 1 base short and J 8 bases short, with 11 bases between. This CDR3 is built from 14 residues. Study-level findings and limits: Recipients of AZD1222 seropositive at baseline numbered only 6 or 7. Repertoire samples came only from after the peak T cell response. Two AZD1222 doses significantly raised spike-specific TCR breadth and depth over controls.

A remark on this clone: What it binds is not known.

TCRdb keeps only in-frame clones here, not all; method: immunoSEQ multiplex PCR. The sample records some 85,000 clones, about 85% being singletons. The chain combines TRBV7-2 with TRBJ1-4; D perhaps matches TRBD1 (5 bases). This specimen was peripheral blood, taken on day 0 of AZD1222 vaccination. The clonotype originates from an adult in good health. This CDR3 is CASSLGGGLEKLFF. Here the CDR3 DNA reads TGTGCCAGCAGCTTAGGGGGGGGATTGGAAAAACTGTTTTTT.